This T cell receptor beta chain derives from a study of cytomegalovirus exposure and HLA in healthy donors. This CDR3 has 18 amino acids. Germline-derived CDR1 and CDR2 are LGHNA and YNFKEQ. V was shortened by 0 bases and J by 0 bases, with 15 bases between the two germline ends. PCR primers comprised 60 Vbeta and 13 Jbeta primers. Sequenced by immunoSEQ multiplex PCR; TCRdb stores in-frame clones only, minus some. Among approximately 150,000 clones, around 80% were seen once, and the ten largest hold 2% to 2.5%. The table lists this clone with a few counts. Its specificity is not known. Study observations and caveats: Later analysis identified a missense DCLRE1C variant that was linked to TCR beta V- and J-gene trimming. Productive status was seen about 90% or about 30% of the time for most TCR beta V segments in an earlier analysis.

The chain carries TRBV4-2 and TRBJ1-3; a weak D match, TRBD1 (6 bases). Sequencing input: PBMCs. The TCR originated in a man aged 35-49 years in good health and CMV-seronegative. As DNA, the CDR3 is TGTGCCAGCAGCCAAGATTTAGCAGGGGCTACCTCTGGAAACACCATATATTTT. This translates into CASSQDLAGATSGNTIYF.